These 9 T cell receptor beta chains share one sample of origin, sequenced in a study of T cell changes during pregnancy in multiple sclerosis. The table came from immunoSEQ multiplex PCR; TCRdb's copy has only in-frame clones and leaves some out. The table includes about 50,000 clones, roughly 91% detected once. This specimen consisted of CD4+ T cells from peripheral blood mononuclear cells, obtained in the second trimester of pregnancy. The receptor source for this set is a female donor with multiple sclerosis, enrolled in a pregnancy study.

The rearrangement joins TRBV9 to TRBJ1-1, with D perhaps matching TRBD1 (5 bases). The CDR3 is 15 amino acids. CDR1 is SGDLS, CDR2 YYNGEE, per germline. V gave up 0 bases and J gave up 3 bases, with 12 bases separating them. The CDR3 DNA follows: TGTGCCAGCAGCGTAGTTCTAGCGGGGGACACTGAAGCTTTCTTT. This codes for CASSVVLAGDTEAFF.

The gene calls are TRBV30 and TRBJ1-2; tentative D call: TRBD1 (5 bases). This CDR3 comprises 14 residues. V lost 5 bases, J lost 4 bases, and 17 bases lay in between. Germline V gives CDR1 GTSNPN, CDR2 SVGIG (reference sequence). DNA of the CDR3: TGTGCCTGGCAGGGACTTCAGCCGCCCTATGGCTACACCTTC. Its protein is CAWQGLQPPYGYTF.

V is TRBV7-2 and J is TRBJ2-7, with D tentatively TRBD2 (6 bases). CDR1 SGHTA and CDR2 FQGNSA come from the germline V gene. V lost 3 bases to trimming and J lost 7 bases, with 16 bases between them. The CDR3 totals 14 residues. The CDR3 here is CASSFGPVAGEQYF. CDR3 coding DNA: TGTGCCAGCAGCTTTGGTCCGGTTGCGGGAGAGCAGTACTTC.

This clone has a handful of counts. J is TRBJ1-1 and V is TRBV30; perhaps TRBD1 as D (6 bases). The germline V gene encodes CDR1 GTSNPN and CDR2 SVGIG (reference sequence). There are 13 residues in the CDR3. The V end lost 0 bases, the J end lost 4 bases, and 9 bases lay between the germline ends. CDR3 amino acids: CAWSVQGATEAFF. The CDR3 DNA reads TGTGCCTGGAGTGTACAGGGTGCCACTGAAGCTTTCTTT.

V is TRBV14 and J is TRBJ2-1, with TRBD1 identical over 8 bases. The CDR3 runs 15 residues. The V gene's germline CDR1 is SGHDN and CDR2 FVKESK. J gave up 2 bases and V 2 bases, and 2 bases lay outside the gene matches. CDR3 sequence reads: CASSQQGAPYNEQFF. CDR3 in DNA: TGTGCCAGCAGCCAACAGGGGGCTCCCTACAATGAGCAGTTCTTC.

This chain connects TRBV1 to TRBJ2-3; no check of the table's D call, TRBD2, against the DNA was made. TRBV1 is assigned pseudogene status. The CDR3 covers 16 residues. The CDR3 region is CTSSFTGGRATDTQYF. In nucleotides, the CDR3 is TGCACCAGCTCTTTTACTGGCGGGAGGGCGACAGATACGCAGTATTTT.

The chain employs TRBV7-2 and TRBJ2-2; TRBD2 aligns across 9 bases. The germline V gene encodes CDR1 SGHTA and CDR2 FQGNSA. After removal of 5 bases from V and 3 bases from J, the junction contained 10 bases not matched to a gene. This CDR3 is 17 amino acids long. In DNA form, the CDR3 reads TGTGCCAGCAGCCGGACGGCGGGAGGGCCTTACACCGGGGAGCTGTTTTTT. This sequence encodes CASSRTAGGPYTGELFF.

The genes are TRBV2 and TRBJ1-4; no firm D call. The CDR3 has 11 amino acids. Germline CDR1 reads SNHLY; CDR2 reads FYNNEI. Trimming removed 4 bases from V and 8 bases from J, with 5 bases in between. CDR3 sequence: CASSAREKLFF. Here the CDR3 DNA reads TGTGCCAGCAGTGCCAGGGAAAAACTGTTTTTT.

The V call is TRBV7-3, the J call TRBJ1-3; the match to TRBD1 covers 7 bases. V shed 5 bases and J 1 base; nucleotides not matched to a gene: 8. This CDR3 has 16 amino acids. Germline V lookup: CDR1 SGHTA, CDR2 FQGTGA. The CDR3: CASSTGTALSGNTIYF. The CDR3 DNA follows: TGTGCCAGCAGCACTGGGACAGCCCTATCTGGAAACACCATATATTTT.